One and the same sample provided the 21 T cell receptor beta chains below, sequenced in a study of cytomegalovirus exposure and HLA in healthy donors. The PCR made use of 60 Vbeta and 13 Jbeta primers. Sequenced by immunoSEQ multiplex PCR; TCRdb stores in-frame clones only, minus some. The repertoire holds some 90,000 clones, with almost 80% as singletons. Sequencing was done on a sample of PBMCs. The receptor set was obtained from a female donor in good health and CMV-seronegative.

This CDR3 reads CSVESGTEQETQYF. The CDR3 DNA sequence: TGCAGCGTTGAGTCTGGGACAGAACAAGAGACCCAGTACTTC. The rearrangement links TRBV29-1 to TRBJ2-5, with 7 positions matching TRBD1. CDR1 and CDR2 (germline): SQVTM, ANQGSEA. The junction had 6 bases not matched to a gene; V was cut back by 3 bases and J by 2 bases. This CDR3 comprises 14 residues.

V usage is TRBV28 and J usage is TRBJ1-1; possible D gene TRBD1, 6 bases. The CDR3 length is 13 residues. Germline lookup yields CDR1 MDHEN and CDR2 SYDVKM. Trimming took 8 bases from V and 4 from J, leaving 14 bases between them. The CDR3 region has the DNA TGTGCCAGCTACCTAAGGGGGGGCACTGAAGCTTTCTTT. Its protein product is CASYLRGGTEAFF.

The chain combines TRBV6-5 with TRBJ2-4; D may be TRBD2 (6 bases). Germline assignment: CDR1 MNHEY and CDR2 SVGAGI. The CDR3 runs to 15 residues. V gave up 5 bases and J gave up 12 bases, with 23 bases separating them. CDR3 bases: TGTGCCAGCAGTCTCCGTCTCGGGACTTTCTCGGCTCAGTACTTC. Translated: CASSLRLGTFSAQYF.

The chain employs TRBV18 and TRBJ1-2, with a weak D call TRBD1 (5 bases). The germline gives CDR1 KGHSH, CDR2 LQKENI. CDR3 length: 14 amino acids. The V gene lost 3 bases and the J gene lost 7 bases, with 15 bases spanning the gap. CDR3 DNA: TGTGCCAGCTCACCTCCCCCCGCAGGGATTGGCTACACCTTC. Residues: CASSPPPAGIGYTF. The full variable domain, in which reference TRBV18 and TRBJ1-2 provide the parts outside the CDR3, is NAGVMQNPRHLVRRRGQEARLRCSPMKGHSHVYWYRQLPEEGLKFMVYLQKENIIDESGMPKERFSAEFPKEGPSILRIQQVVRGDSAAYFCASSPPPAGIGYTFGSGTRLTVV.

Remarks on this clone: The junction departs from germline at one end; a sequencing error may be responsible. The chain has TRBV6-5 and TRBJ1-2; tentatively, D is TRBD1 (5 bases). CDR1 and CDR2 (germline): MNHEY, SVGAGI. The CDR3 contains 14 residues. CDR3 protein: CARSYSAGNYGYTF. CDR3 DNA: TGTGCCCGCAGTTACTCGGCAGGGAACTATGGCTACACCTTC.

Only one count was recorded for this clone. This chain links TRBV2 with TRBJ2-7; TRBD2 matches 7 bases. Germline CDR1 and CDR2: SNHLY and FYNNEI. The CDR3 extends over 14 amino acids. The V segment lost 4 bases and the J segment 3 bases; nucleotides outside the gene matches: 6. The CDR3 DNA follows: TGTGCCAGCAGTGGCATGGGGGGGAGCTACGAGCAGTACTTC. Protein sequence: CASSGMGGSYEQYF.

The chain couples TRBV7-2 to TRBJ1-5, with D maybe TRBD1 (5 bases). Germline CDR1 SGHTA, CDR2 FQGNSA. Trimming stripped 5 bases from V and 4 bases from J, with 12 bases between. The CDR3 length is 14 residues. The CDR3 DNA sequence: TGTGCCAGCAGCCGGACAAGCTATAATCAGCCCCAGCATTTT. This gives the protein CASSRTSYNQPQHF.

The gene calls are TRBV5-1 and TRBJ1-1; no firm D call. In germline, CDR1 is SGHRS, CDR2 YFSETQ. The V end lost 0 bases, the J end lost 1 base, and 10 bases lay between the germline ends. CDR3 length: 15 residues. CDR3 sequence (DNA): TGCGCCAGCAGCTTGGAGCGGGAATGGAACACTGAAGCTTTCTTT. This sequence encodes CASSLEREWNTEAFF.

The V gene is TRBV27, the J gene TRBJ2-1, with 13 bases fitting TRBD2. Germline lookup yields CDR1 MNHEY and CDR2 SMNVEV (reference sequence). The CDR3 has 20 residues. V gave up 2 bases and J gave up 1 base; unmatched junction bases: 11. This chain's CDR3 is CASSLTTGLAGVFSYNEQFF. The CDR3 DNA is TGTGCCAGCAGTTTAACAACTGGACTAGCGGGAGTTTTTTCCTACAATGAGCAGTTCTTC.

Turning to this clone: The junction departs from germline at one end; a sequencing error may be responsible. This chain joins TRBV28 and TRBJ2-7, with 9 bases that match TRBD1. Germline CDR1 is MDHEN and CDR2 is SYDVKM. The CDR3 is 12 residues long. The CDR3 reads CASSGGRDRVTF. Here the CDR3 DNA reads TGTGCCAGCAGTGGCGGTCGGGACAGGGTGACCTTC.

The chain joins TRBV9 to TRBJ2-7; the D is unclear. CDR1 and CDR2 (germline): SGDLS, YYNGEE. Trimming took off 3 bases at V and 5 bases at J, with 12 bases between the two ends. This CDR3 is 13 amino acids long. The CDR3 region is CASSATGENEQYF. CDR3 DNA sequence: TGTGCCAGCAGCGCGACTGGAGAGAACGAGCAGTACTTC.

V is TRBV28 and J is TRBJ1-2; 8 bases are shared with TRBD1. V trimming: 4 bases; J trimming: 5 bases; junction bases outside the gene matches: 6. The CDR3 has 14 amino acids. Germline V CDR1 and CDR2: MDHEN, SYDVKM. The CDR3 nucleotides read TGTGCCAGCAGTTCCGGACAGGGTGGATATGGCTACACCTTC. Its translation is CASSSGQGGYGYTF.

CDR3 DNA sequence: TGTGCCAGCAGTTACTCTTACAGTAAAACCTACGAGCAGTACTTC. Translating it yields CASSYSYSKTYEQYF. The J gene is TRBJ2-7, the V gene TRBV6-5; no definite D call. From germline, CDR1 is MNHEY and CDR2 SVGAGI. V was cut by 0 bases and J by 2 bases, with 11 bases left in between. CDR3 length: 15 amino acids.

The genes are TRBV5-4 and TRBJ1-4; TRBD1 is a possible D gene (5 bases). Germline V gene data show CDR1 as SGHNT and CDR2 as YYREEE (reference sequence). The V end was cut by 0 bases, the J end by 6 bases, with 6 bases between. This CDR3 region has 13 residues. Here the CDR3 DNA reads TGTGCCAGCAGCTTGGGGACATATGAAAAACTGTTTTTT. Protein sequence: CASSLGTYEKLFF.

CDR3 sequence (DNA): TGTGCCAGCAGCTCCCCGGCCGGGACTAGCGGGGGGGATAGCACAGATACGCAGTATTTT. Its protein product is CASSSPAGTSGGDSTDTQYF. V gene TRBV7-6 combines with J gene TRBJ2-3; TRBD2 matches at 16 bases. V dropped 4 bases and J dropped 0; count of bases not matched to a gene: 10. CDR3 size: 20 residues. Germline V gene data show CDR1 as SGHVS and CDR2 as FNYEAQ.

The chain uses TRBV7-6 and TRBJ1-2, with 9 nucleotides matching TRBD1. Germline V gene sequence: CDR1 SGHVS, CDR2 FNYEAQ. After removal of 1 base from V and 7 bases from J, the junction contained 10 bases not matched to a gene. There are 16 residues in the CDR3. The CDR3 nucleotides read TGTGCCAGCAGCTTAGGGCCGCAAGGACAGGGGAGTGGCTACACCTTC. Translating it yields CASSLGPQGQGSGYTF. Supplemented by reference TRBV7-6 and TRBJ1-2, the full variable domain reads GAGVSQSPRYKVTKRGQDVALRCDPISGHVSLYWYRQALGQGPEFLTYFNYEAQQDKSGLPNDRFSAERPEGSISTLTIQRTEQRDSAMYRCASSLGPQGQGSGYTFGSGTRLTVV.

The chain uses TRBV29-1 and TRBJ1-1; 10 bases agree with TRBD1. V lost 0 bases, J lost 4 bases, and 5 bases stayed unmatched. The CDR3 is 15 residues long. Germline CDR1 reads SQVTM; CDR2 reads ANQGSEA. CDR3 sequence (DNA): TGCAGCGTTGAAGAAGTCGGACAGGGGGGCACTGAAGCTTTCTTT. It yields the protein CSVEEVGQGGTEAFF.

V usage is TRBV5-4 and J usage is TRBJ2-1; weak D call: TRBD2 (6 bases). The V end lost 3 bases, the J end lost 7 bases, and 11 bases lay between the germline ends. The germline V gene has CDR1 SGHNT and CDR2 YYREEE (reference sequence). CDR3 size: 13 residues. CDR3 sequence (DNA): TGTGCCAGCAGCTCGGGACGGGGGAATGAGCAGTTCTTC. It codes for CASSSGRGNEQFF. Together with reference TRBV5-4 and TRBJ2-1, the CDR3 gives the full variable domain: ETGVTQSPTHLIKTRGQQVTLRCSSQSGHNTVSWYQQALGQGPQFIFQYYREEENGRGNFPPRFSGLQFPNYSSELNVNALELDDSALYLCASSSGRGNEQFFGPGTRLTVL.

The V and J genes are TRBV30 and TRBJ2-5, with 10 bases identical to TRBD1. The CDR3 has 15 residues. J lost 5 bases, V lost 1 base, and 7 bases had no gene match. Per the germline V gene, CDR1 is GTSNPN and CDR2 is SVGIG (reference sequence). In DNA form, the CDR3 reads TGTGCCTGGAGTGATTACCTGGACAGGGGGGAGACCCAGTACTTC. It is translated as CAWSDYLDRGETQYF.

The chain recombines TRBV27 with TRBJ2-7, with 7 bases matching TRBD1. The CDR3 runs 14 residues. Germline CDR1 reads MNHEY; CDR2 reads SMNVEV (reference sequence). J was trimmed by 7 bases and V by 0 bases; bases with no gene match: 6. CDR3 region: CASSLSWTGEEQYF. In DNA form, the CDR3 reads TGTGCCAGCAGTTTATCATGGACAGGAGAGGAGCAGTACTTC.

This clone was picked up a small number of times. This chain joins TRBV6-5 and TRBJ2-7; 10 bases map to TRBD1. V lost 3 bases, J lost 5 bases, and 7 bases stayed unmatched. Per germline, CDR1 MNHEY and CDR2 SVGAGI. The CDR3 length is 15 residues. The CDR3 bases are TGTGCCAGCAGTTATTCCCGGACAGGGGGGAACGAGCAGTACTTC. Residues: CASSYSRTGGNEQYF.